This TCR beta chain was recovered during a study of blood T cell repertoires in COVID-19. Overall study: T cells, B-cell-depleted T cells, or PBMCs supplied cDNA or gDNA.

Germline V gene data show CDR1 as LGHDT and CDR2 as YNNKEL (reference sequence). The length of the CDR3 is 14 residues. V shed 4 bases, J shed 10 bases, and the junction held 7 bases outside the gene matches. Per the original data handling: From reference gene primer amplification, estimates of nucleated cell counts were derived. The protocol was immunoSEQ multiplex PCR, while the TCRdb copy is restricted to in-frame clones and leaves out a portion. For V, J and clone size, that table is used; D and trimming come from the DNA. The sample carries about 50,000 clones, about 82% recorded once. The chain joins TRBV3-1 (or the pseudogene TRBV3-2) to TRBJ1-6, with 7 positions matching TRBD1. The origin of this receptor is a woman in her fifties or sixties with acute or convalescent COVID-19. Material: peripheral blood. The CDR3 DNA reads TGTGCCAGCAGCCGACAGGGATCGGACTCACCCCTCCACTTT. Its translation: CASSRQGSDSPLHF.